This TCR beta chain was sequenced during a study of T-cell reconstitution after alpha-beta-depleted transplantation in children. Molecular barcoding with unique molecular identifiers was used for the TCRbeta library. MiXCR was run by TCRdb on the PCR reads, yielding one entry per CDR3 protein. Of 300,000 to 400,000 distinct CDR3 sequences listed, roughly 15% are singletons. This clonotype was seen a handful of times. V dropped 6 bases and J dropped 10 bases, with 22 bases sitting between them. The CDR3 length is 15 residues. Germline V gene sequence: CDR1 DFQATT, CDR2 SNEGSKA (reference sequence). The V gene is TRBV20-1, the J gene TRBJ1-6, with D possibly being TRBD1 (6 bases). The origin of this receptor is a human donor who donated a stem cell graft to a child with Fanconi anemia. Sequences were derived from PBMCs, sampled from the stem cell graft. The CDR3 DNA sequence: TGCAGTGCCACTAGGGTTGGGGGCGCCGAGTCACCCCTCCACTTT. Protein product: CSATRVGGAESPLHF.